One T cell receptor beta chain is described in this entry. Its antigen is currently unknown. Germline assignment: CDR1 SGHAT and CDR2 FQNNGV. The CDR3 covers 15 residues. V lost 5 bases and J lost 5, with 15 bases in between. The data originate from a study of CD8 T cells in ankylosing spondylitis. Points from the study as a whole: CD8+ disease-linked clones were present at relatively low frequencies in blood. Some motif variants were previously reported in reactive arthritis synovial fluid and blood. Reportedly, disease-linked clones are significantly enriched in ankylosing spondylitis patients' matched synovial fluid. Made up of fewer than ten highly homologous variants, a TCR beta motif appeared characteristic of ankylosing spondylitis blood.

Each TCR beta library was made by quantitative 5'-RACE that incorporated molecular barcodes. TCRdb recomputed calls from the 5' RACE reads with MiXCR, one row per CDR3 protein. Among around 540,000 distinct CDR3 sequences listed, roughly 13% were seen once. The source of this sequence is a male donor with ankylosing spondylitis. The sequencing sample was made of blood, either unsorted or a sorted T cell fraction (not recorded which). V is TRBV11-2 and J is TRBJ1-4; tentatively, D is TRBD1 (6 bases). CDR3 region: CASSPRPGDNEKLFF. In nucleotides, the CDR3 is TGTGCCAGCAGCCCAAGGCCAGGGGACAATGAAAAACTGTTTTTT. Variable domain in full (rest from reference TRBV11-2 and TRBJ1-4): EAGVAQSPRYKIIEKRQSVAFWCNPISGHATLYWYQQILGQGPKLLIQFQNNGVVDDSQLPKDRFSAERLKGVDSTLKIQPAKLEDSAVYLCASSPRPGDNEKLFFGSGTQLSVL.